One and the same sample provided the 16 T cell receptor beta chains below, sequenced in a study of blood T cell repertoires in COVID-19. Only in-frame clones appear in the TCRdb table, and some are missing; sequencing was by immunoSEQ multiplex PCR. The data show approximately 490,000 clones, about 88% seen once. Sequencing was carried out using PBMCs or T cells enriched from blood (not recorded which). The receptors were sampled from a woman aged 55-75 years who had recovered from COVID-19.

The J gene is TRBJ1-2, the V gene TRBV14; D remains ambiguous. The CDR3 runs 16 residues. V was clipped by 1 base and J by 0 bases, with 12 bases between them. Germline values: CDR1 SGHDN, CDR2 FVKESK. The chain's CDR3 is CASSQVMGLANYGYTF. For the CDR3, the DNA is TGTGCCAGCAGCCAAGTCATGGGTCTAGCTAACTATGGCTACACCTTC.

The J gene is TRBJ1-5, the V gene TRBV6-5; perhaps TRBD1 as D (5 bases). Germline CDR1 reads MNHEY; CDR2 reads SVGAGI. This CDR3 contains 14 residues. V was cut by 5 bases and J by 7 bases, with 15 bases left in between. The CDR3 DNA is TGTGCCAGCAGTCCGGGGGGATATCGGCAGCCCCAGCATTTT. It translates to CASSPGGYRQPQHF.

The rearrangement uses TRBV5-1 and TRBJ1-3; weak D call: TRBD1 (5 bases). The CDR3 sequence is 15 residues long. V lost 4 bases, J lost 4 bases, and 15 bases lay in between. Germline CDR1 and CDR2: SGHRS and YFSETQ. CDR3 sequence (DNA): TGCGCCAGCAGCGTCAACCCAGGGTCGGGAAACACCATATATTTT. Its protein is CASSVNPGSGNTIYF.

CDR3 region: CASSLVGLGMDEQYV. The CDR3 nucleotides are TGCGCCAGCAGCTTGGTGGGACTAGGAATGGACGAGCAGTACGTC. This chain uses TRBV5-1 with TRBJ2-7; TRBD2 agrees at 8 bases. This CDR3 comprises 15 residues. V lost 0 bases to trimming and J lost 5 bases; unmatched junction nucleotides: 7. CDR1 is SGHRS and CDR2 is YFSETQ in the germline V gene.

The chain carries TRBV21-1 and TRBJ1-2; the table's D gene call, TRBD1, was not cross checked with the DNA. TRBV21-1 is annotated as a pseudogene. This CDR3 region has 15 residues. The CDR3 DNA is TGTGCCAGCAGCACCAAGAGGGACAGCTGCTATGGCTACACCTTC. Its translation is CASSTKRDSCYGYTF.

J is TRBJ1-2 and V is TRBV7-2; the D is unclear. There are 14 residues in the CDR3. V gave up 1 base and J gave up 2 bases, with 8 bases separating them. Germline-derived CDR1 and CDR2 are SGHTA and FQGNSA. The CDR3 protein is CASSLGTDNYGYTF. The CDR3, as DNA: TGTGCCAGCAGCTTAGGTACAGACAACTATGGCTACACCTTC.

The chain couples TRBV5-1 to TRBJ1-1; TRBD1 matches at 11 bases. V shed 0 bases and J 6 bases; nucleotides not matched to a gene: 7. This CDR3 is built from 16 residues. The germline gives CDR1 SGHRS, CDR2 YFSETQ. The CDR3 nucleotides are TGCGCCAGCAGCTTGGCCGGGACAGGGGGTGTGGCTGAAGCTTTCTTT. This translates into CASSLAGTGGVAEAFF.

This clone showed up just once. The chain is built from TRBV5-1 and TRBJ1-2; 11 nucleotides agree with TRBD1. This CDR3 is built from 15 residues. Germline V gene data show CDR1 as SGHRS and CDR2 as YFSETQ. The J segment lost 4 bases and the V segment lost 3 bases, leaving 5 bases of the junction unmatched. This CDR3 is CASSSGQGVLYGYTF. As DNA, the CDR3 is TGCGCCAGCAGCTCGGGACAGGGGGTCCTCTATGGCTACACCTTC. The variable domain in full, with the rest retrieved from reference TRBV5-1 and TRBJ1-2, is KAGVTQTPRYLIKTRGQQVTLSCSPISGHRSVSWYQQTPGQGLQFLFEYFSETQRNKGNFPGRFSGRQFSNSRSEMNVSTLELGDSALYLCASSSGQGVLYGYTFGSGTRLTVV.

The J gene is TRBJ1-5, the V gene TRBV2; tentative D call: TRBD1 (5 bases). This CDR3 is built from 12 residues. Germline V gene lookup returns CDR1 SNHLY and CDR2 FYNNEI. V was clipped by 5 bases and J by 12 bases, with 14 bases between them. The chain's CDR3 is CASSPGRGDQHF. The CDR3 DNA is TGTGCCAGCAGTCCCGGCCGGGGGGACCAGCATTTT.

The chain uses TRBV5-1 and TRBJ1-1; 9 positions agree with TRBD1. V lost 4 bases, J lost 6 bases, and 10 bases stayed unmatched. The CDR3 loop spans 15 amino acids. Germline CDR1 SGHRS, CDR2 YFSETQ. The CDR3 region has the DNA TGCGCCAGCAGCGTAGACCGGGACAGGGTTTCTGAAGCTTTCTTT. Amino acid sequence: CASSVDRDRVSEAFF.

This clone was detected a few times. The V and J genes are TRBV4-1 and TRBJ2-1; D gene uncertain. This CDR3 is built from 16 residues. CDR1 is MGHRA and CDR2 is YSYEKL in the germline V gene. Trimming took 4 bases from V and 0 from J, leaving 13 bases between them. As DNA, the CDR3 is TGCGCCAGCAGCCGAGGCCCCACCAGCTCCTACAATGAGCAGTTCTTC. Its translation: CASSRGPTSSYNEQFF.

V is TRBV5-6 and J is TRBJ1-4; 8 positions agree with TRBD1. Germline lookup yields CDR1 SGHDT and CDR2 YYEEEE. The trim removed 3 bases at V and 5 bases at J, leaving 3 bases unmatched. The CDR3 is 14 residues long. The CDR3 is CASSSWTGNEKLFF. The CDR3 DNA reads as TGTGCCAGCAGCTCCTGGACAGGGAATGAAAAACTGTTTTTT.

The CDR3 nucleotides are TGTGCCAGCAGCCTTGGGGGGACTGGACTCCGCGAGCAGTTCTTC. It encodes CASSLGGTGLREQFF. The V and J genes are TRBV6-5 and TRBJ2-1; D might be TRBD2 (6 bases). This CDR3 contains 15 residues. The ends were cut back, 6 bases at V and 10 bases at J, with 22 bases in the middle. Per germline, CDR1 MNHEY and CDR2 SVGAGI.

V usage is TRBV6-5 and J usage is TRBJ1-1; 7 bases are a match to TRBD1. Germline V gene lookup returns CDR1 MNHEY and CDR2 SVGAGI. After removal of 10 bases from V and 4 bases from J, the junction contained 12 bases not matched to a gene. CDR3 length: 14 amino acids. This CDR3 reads CATLIDRVGTEAFF. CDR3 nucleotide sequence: TGTGCCACCTTAATAGACAGGGTAGGCACTGAAGCTTTCTTT.

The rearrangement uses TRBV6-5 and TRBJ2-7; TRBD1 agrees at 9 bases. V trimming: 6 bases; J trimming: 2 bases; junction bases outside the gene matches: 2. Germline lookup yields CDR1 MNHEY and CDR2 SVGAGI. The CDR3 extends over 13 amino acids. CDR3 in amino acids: CASRRTGAYEQYV. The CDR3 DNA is TGTGCCAGCAGGCGGACAGGGGCCTACGAGCAGTACGTC.

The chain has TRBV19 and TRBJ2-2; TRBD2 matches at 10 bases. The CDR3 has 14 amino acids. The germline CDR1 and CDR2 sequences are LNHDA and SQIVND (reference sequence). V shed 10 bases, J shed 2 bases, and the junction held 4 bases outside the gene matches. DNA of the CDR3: TGTGCCACCCCTAGCGGGGGTAACACCGGGGAGCTGTTTTTT. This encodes CATPSGGNTGELFF.